The rows below give T cell receptor beta chains drawn from one sample of a study of cytomegalovirus exposure and HLA in healthy donors. Produced via immunoSEQ multiplex PCR; TCRdb's table is partial and in-frame only. The sample lists about 140,000 clones; around 79% were seen once. The sequenced sample consisted of PBMCs. These receptors were taken from a female donor in good health and CMV-seronegative. Each CDR3 is given with its conserved first and last residue. Each record gives: J gene, D gene, V gene, clone size, CDR3 protein, CDR3 DNA. D genes are given only for firm matches. Clone sizes are given selectively: once, few, many, or a class where the clone is expanded.

TRBJ1-1	.	TRBV6-1	.	CASSERRKNTEAFF	TGTGCCAGCAGTGAAAGGAGGAAAAACACTGAAGCTTTCTTT
TRBJ2-1	.	TRBV30	.	CAWLGPPGTFNEQFF	TGTGCCTGGCTCGGTCCCCCGGGGACTTTCAATGAGCAGTTCTTC
TRBJ2-3	TRBD2	TRBV18	.	CASSPPSGGWDTQYF	TGTGCCAGCTCACCACCAAGCGGGGGTTGGGATACGCAGTATTTT
TRBJ2-5	TRBD2	TRBV9	.	CASSVGTSGIGRQETQYF	TGTGCCAGCAGCGTCGGGACTAGCGGGATCGGGAGGCAAGAGACCCAGTACTTC
TRBJ2-1	.	TRBV7-3	.	CASSPIRGREQFF	TGTGCCAGCAGCCCCATACGAGGCCGCGAGCAGTTCTTC
TRBJ2-1	TRBD2	TRBV11-3	few	CASSLQRGSYNEQFF	TGTGCCAGCAGCTTACAGCGGGGCTCCTACAATGAGCAGTTCTTC
TRBJ2-2	TRBD2	TRBV5-1	.	CASSRNSGRASGELFF	TGCGCCAGCAGCCGAAATAGCGGGAGGGCCTCCGGGGAGCTGTTTTTT
TRBJ2-2	TRBD2	TRBV11-1	few	CASSRTGGGELFF	TGTGCCAGCAGCCGTACGGGGGGCGGGGAGCTGTTTTTT
TRBJ1-5	.	TRBV5-1	.	CASSLGGSNQPQHF	TGCGCCAGCAGCTTGGGAGGGAGCAATCAGCCCCAGCATTTT
TRBJ1-1	.	TRBV6-5	.	CASSYSRLNTEAFF	TGTGCCAGCAGTTACTCCCGGTTGAACACTGAAGCTTTCTTT
TRBJ2-7	TRBD1	TRBV10-2	once	CASSGGQGPIAYEQYF	TGCGCCAGCAGTGGCGGACAGGGACCAATTGCCTACGAGCAGTACTTC
TRBJ1-1	.	TRBV6-5	.	CASSSLVGGGGTEAFF	TGTGCCAGCAGTTCCCTCGTTGGCGGCGGGGGCACTGAAGCTTTCTTT
TRBJ2-7	.	TRBV30	few	CAWSIRAGEYEQYF	TGTGCCTGGAGTATACGGGCAGGGGAATACGAGCAGTACTTC
TRBJ2-3	.	TRBV4-3	.	CASSQQTGDTQYF	TGCGCCAGCAGCCAACAAACTGGAGATACGCAGTATTTT
TRBJ2-1	TRBD1	TRBV7-2	.	CASSLVGDRGRFF	TGTGCCAGCAGCTTAGTGGGGGACAGGGGCCGGTTCTTC
TRBJ1-5	.	TRBV5-8	once	CASSLGGLSNQPQHF	TGTGCCAGCAGCTTGGGGGGGCTGAGCAATCAGCCCCAGCATTTT
TRBJ2-7	TRBD2	TRBV7-8	.	CASWGGPSYEQYF	TGTGCCAGCTGGGGGGGTCCTTCCTACGAGCAGTACTTC
TRBJ1-2	.	TRBV2	.	CASSVTPLSQGGYTF	TGTGCCAGCAGCGTTACTCCTCTTTCTCAGGGTGGCTACACCTTC
TRBJ1-5	.	TRBV2	.	CASSHYREGGQPQHF	TGTGCCAGCAGTCACTACAGGGAGGGCGGTCAGCCCCAGCATTTT
TRBJ2-7	TRBD2	TRBV7-2	.	CASSWEGASGSYEQYF	TGTGCCAGCAGCTGGGAGGGCGCCTCAGGGTCCTACGAGCAGTACTTC
TRBJ1-1	TRBD1	TRBV29-1	.	CSAGGRTGQNTEAFF	TGCAGCGCCGGGGGGCGGACAGGGCAGAACACTGAAGCTTTCTTT
TRBJ1-1	.	TRBV7-2	.	CASSLLGGVTEAFF	TGTGCCAGCAGCTTATTGGGGGGAGTGACTGAAGCTTTCTTT
TRBJ1-4	.	TRBV30	.	CAWSVRATNEKLFF	TGTGCCTGGAGTGTCAGGGCAACTAATGAAAAACTGTTTTTT
TRBJ2-5	TRBD2	TRBV7-2	few	CASSLSGGGKLGTQYF	TGTGCCAGCAGCTTAAGTGGCGGGGGGAAGTTGGGGACCCAGTACTTC
TRBJ2-3	TRBD2	TRBV9	.	CASSVELAGGDTQYF	TGTGCCAGCAGCGTAGAATTAGCGGGGGGGGATACGCAGTATTTT
TRBJ1-1	.	TRBV5-4	few	CASSLAAGTEAFF	TGTGCCAGCAGCTTGGCTGCGGGAACTGAAGCTTTCTTT
TRBJ2-3	TRBD2	TRBV12-5	.	CASGYGLAATDTQYF	TGTGCTAGTGGTTACGGACTAGCGGCCACAGATACGCAGTATTTT
TRBJ1-2	TRBD1	TRBV4-1	.	CASSQPLTGGNYGYTF	TGCGCCAGCAGCCAACCCCTAACAGGGGGCAACTATGGCTACACCTTC
TRBJ1-1	TRBD1	TRBV7-2	.	CASRYTGDTEAFF	TGTGCCAGCAGGTACACAGGGGACACTGAAGCTTTCTTT
TRBJ2-7	.	TRBV21-1	few	CASSKVTGADSHEQYF	TGTGCCAGCAGCAAAGTCACGGGCGCGGACTCGCACGAGCAGTACTTC
TRBJ2-7	.	TRBV10-3	.	CAISPGTTTYEQYF	TGTGCCATCAGTCCCGGGACAACCACCTACGAGCAGTACTTC
TRBJ2-1	TRBD1	TRBV4-1	.	CASSQDGDRGRHEQFF	TGCGCCAGCAGCCAAGATGGGGACAGGGGGCGCCATGAGCAGTTCTTC
TRBJ2-7	.	TRBV5-8	.	CASRTIDYYEQYF	TGTGCCAGCAGGACTATAGATTACTACGAGCAGTACTTC
TRBJ2-1	.	TRBV5-1	.	CASSSASFSYNEQFF	TGCGCCAGCAGCTCGGCTAGTTTCTCCTACAATGAGCAGTTCTTC
TRBJ1-5	.	TRBV30	.	CAWSRGRTNQPQHF	TGTGCCTGGAGTCGAGGACGGACTAATCAGCCCCAGCATTTT
TRBJ2-1	TRBD2	TRBV6-1	.	CASSEGGIANEQFF	TGTGCCAGCAGTGAGGGGGGGATAGCCAATGAGCAGTTCTTC